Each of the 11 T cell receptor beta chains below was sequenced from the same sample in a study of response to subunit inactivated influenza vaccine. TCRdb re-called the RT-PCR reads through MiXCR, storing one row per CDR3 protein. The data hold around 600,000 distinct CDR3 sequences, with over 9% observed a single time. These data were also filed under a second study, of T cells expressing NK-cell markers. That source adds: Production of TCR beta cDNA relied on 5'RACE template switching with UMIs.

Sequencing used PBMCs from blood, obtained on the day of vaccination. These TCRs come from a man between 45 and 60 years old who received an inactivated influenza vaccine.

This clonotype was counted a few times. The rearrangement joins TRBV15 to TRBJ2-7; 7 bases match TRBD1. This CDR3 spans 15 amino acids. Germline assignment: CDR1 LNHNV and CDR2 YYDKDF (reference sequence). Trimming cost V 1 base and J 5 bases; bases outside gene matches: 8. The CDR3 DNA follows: TGTGCCACCAGCAGAGCCATGGGACAGATCAACGAGCAGTACTTC. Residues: CATSRAMGQINEQYF.

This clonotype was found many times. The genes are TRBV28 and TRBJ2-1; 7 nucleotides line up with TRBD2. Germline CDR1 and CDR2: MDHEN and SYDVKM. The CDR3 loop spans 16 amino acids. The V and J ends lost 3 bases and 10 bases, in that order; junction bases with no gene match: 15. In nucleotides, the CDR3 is TGTGCCAGCAGTTTTGGAGGGACCTACCTCGGGGGGGAGCAGTTCTTC. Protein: CASSFGGTYLGGEQFF. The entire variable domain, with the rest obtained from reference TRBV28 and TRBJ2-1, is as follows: DVKVTQSSRYLVKRTGEKVFLECVQDMDHENMFWYRQDPGLGLRLIYFSYDVKMKEKGDIPEGYSVSREKKERFSLILESASTNQTSMYLCASSFGGTYLGGEQFFGPGTRLTVL.

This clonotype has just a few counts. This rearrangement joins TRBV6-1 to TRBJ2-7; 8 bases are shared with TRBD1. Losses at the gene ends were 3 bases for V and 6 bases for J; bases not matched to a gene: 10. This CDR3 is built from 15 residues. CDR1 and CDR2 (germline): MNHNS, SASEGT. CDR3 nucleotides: TGTGCCAGCAGTGAGGGGACAGGTTCGTTTGGCGAGCAGTACTTC. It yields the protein CASSEGTGSFGEQYF.

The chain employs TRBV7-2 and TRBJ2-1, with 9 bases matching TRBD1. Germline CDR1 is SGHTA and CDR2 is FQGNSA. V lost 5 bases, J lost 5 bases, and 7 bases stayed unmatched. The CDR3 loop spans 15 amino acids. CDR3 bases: TGTGCCAGCAGCCCAGGACAGGGGCCAAACAATGAGCAGTTCTTC. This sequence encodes CASSPGQGPNNEQFF.

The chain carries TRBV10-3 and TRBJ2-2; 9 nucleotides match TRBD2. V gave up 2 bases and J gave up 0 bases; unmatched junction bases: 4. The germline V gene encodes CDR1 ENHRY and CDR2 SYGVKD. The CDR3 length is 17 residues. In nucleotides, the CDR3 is TGTGCCATCAGTGAGGGGGGACTAGCCGCGAACACCGGGGAGCTGTTTTTT. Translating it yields CAISEGGLAANTGELFF.

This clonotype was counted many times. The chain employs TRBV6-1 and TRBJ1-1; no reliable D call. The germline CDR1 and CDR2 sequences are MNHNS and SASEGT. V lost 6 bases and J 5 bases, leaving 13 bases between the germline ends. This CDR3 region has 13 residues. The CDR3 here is CASSRKLETEAFF. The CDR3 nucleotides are TGTGCCAGCAGCCGGAAATTGGAGACTGAAGCTTTCTTT.

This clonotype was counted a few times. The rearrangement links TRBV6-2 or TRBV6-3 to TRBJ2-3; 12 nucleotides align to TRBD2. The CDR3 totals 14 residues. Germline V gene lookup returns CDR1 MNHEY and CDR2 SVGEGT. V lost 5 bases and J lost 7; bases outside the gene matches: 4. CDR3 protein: CASSPLAGGYTQYF. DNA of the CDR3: TGTGCCAGCAGTCCGCTAGCGGGAGGGTATACGCAGTATTTT.

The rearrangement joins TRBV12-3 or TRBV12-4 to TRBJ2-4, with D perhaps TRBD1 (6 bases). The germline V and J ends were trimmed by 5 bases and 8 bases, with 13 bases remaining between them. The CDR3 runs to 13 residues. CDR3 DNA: TGTGCCAGCAGTCTCAGGGACACGGACATTCAGTACTTC. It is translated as CASSLRDTDIQYF.

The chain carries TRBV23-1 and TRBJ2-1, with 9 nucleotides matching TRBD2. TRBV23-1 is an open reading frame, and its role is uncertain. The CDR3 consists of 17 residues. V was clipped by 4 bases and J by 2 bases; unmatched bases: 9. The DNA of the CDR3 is TGCGCCAGCAGTCTTCTAGGCGGGAGGGTCCCCTACAATGAGCAGTTCTTC. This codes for CASSLLGGRVPYNEQFF.

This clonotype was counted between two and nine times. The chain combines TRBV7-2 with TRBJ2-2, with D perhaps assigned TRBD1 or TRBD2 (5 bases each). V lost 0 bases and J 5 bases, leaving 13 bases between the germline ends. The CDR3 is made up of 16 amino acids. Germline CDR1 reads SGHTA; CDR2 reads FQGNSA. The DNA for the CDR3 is TGTGCCAGCAGCTTAGCCTCACCGGGGCCTACCGGGGAGCTGTTTTTT. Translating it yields CASSLASPGPTGELFF.

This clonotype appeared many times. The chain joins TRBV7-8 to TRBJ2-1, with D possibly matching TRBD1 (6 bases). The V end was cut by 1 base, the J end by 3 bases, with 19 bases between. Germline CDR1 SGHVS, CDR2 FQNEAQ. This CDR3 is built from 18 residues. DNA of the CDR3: TGTGCCAGCAGCTTAGAGGACTCAGGGGTTTCAAACTACAATGAGCAGTTCTTC. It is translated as CASSLEDSGVSNYNEQFF.